The clone carrying this T cell receptor (beta chain) has ten or more counts. Antigen: not known. This sample was taken from a study of regulatory T cells in long-lasting Graves disease. Study-wide context: Graves' patients who were just diagnosed had used antithyroid drugs for under 3 months.

General study findings and limits: Persistent Graves' patients showed reduced TCR diversity versus newly diagnosed patients.

Germline CDR1 and CDR2: DFQATT and SNEGSKA (reference sequence). V lost 1 base to trimming and J lost 7 bases, with 14 bases between them. CDR3 length: 14 residues. Researchers made TCR beta libraries by using iRepertoire HTBI primers and running Arm-PCR on CDR3 regions. Each CDR3 protein gets one entry after TCRdb re-called the multiplex PCR reads with MiXCR. The sample includes 400,000 to 450,000 distinct CDR3 sequences, about a sixth seen only once; the top ten take roughly 10%. The time point was: newly diagnosed GD, antithyroid drugs for less than 3 months. RNA extracted from PBMCs served as the sequencing template. The data were also submitted as part of a second study, on T cells in Graves' hyperthyroidism and ophthalmopathy. That work adds: Clinicians diagnosed patients from clinical symptoms, serum thyroxine and TRAb, thyroid ultrasound and orbital computed tomography. The HTBI primer set served for first-round RT-PCR of the TCR CDR3.

This rearrangement joins TRBV20-1 to TRBJ2-1; D remains ambiguous. The specimen comprised peripheral blood mononuclear cells (PBMCs), sampled at new diagnosis, from a patient treated with antithyroid drugs. This TCR was sampled from a woman aged 30 to 39 with Graves disease. This CDR3 reads CSARGITFGNEQFF. CDR3 coding DNA: TGCAGTGCTAGAGGCATTACGTTCGGTAATGAGCAGTTCTTC.